The subject of this entry is one TCR beta chain. The data are from a study of patients and donors after allogeneic stem cell transplantation. TCRdb processed the RT-PCR reads anew with MiXCR; each CDR3 protein has one entry. The sample includes about a million distinct CDR3 sequences, about a sixth of them seen just once. Trimming left V 3 bases short and J 0 bases short, with 12 bases between. The CDR3 sequence is 15 residues long. Germline loops: CDR1 MNHEY, CDR2 SMNVEV (reference sequence). V is TRBV27 and J is TRBJ2-7, with a possible D match to TRBD1 (6 bases). The clonotype originates from a human donor who was either an allogeneic HSCT recipient or a stem cell or donor lymphocyte infusion donor (not recorded which). It is not recorded whose cells these are; they may come from a transplant donor. Specimen: blood, either unsorted or a sorted T cell fraction (not recorded which). The CDR3 sequence is CASSFSGQSSYEQYF. CDR3 coding DNA: TGTGCCAGCAGTTTTTCTGGACAGAGCTCCTACGAGCAGTACTTC.